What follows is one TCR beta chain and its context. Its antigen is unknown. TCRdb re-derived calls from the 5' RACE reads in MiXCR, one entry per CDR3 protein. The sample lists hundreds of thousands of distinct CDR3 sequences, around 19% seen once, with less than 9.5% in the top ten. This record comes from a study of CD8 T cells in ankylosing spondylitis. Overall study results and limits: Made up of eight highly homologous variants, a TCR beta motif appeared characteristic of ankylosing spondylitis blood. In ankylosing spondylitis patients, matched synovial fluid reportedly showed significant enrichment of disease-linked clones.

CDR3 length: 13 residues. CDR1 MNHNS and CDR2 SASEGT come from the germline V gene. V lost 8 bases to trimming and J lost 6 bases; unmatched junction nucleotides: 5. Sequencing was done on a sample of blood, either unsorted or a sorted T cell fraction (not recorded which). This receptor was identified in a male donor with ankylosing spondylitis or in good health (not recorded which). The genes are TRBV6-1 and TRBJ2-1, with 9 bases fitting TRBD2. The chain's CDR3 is CASGLAGFNEQFF. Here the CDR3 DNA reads TGTGCCAGCGGGCTAGCGGGGTTCAATGAGCAGTTCTTC.